A selection of T cell receptor beta chains follows, all from one sample in a study of early T cells in non-severe SARS-CoV-2 infection. One entry per CDR3 protein, called by TCRdb with MiXCR from the 5' RACE reads. The top ten hold under 5% of the sample, which has tens of thousands of distinct CDR3 sequences, 8% to 13% seen once. Sequencing was performed on whole blood. The receptors originated from an adult who was a healthcare worker with PCR-confirmed SARS-CoV-2 infection or an uninfected control (not recorded which). CDR3s include the opening cysteine and the closing phenylalanine or tryptophan. The D gene is left open where the match is weak. Clone size, where shown, is once, few, many, or a class for clones that have expanded.

TRBV20-1	NA	TRBJ1-6	many	TGCAGTGCTAGAGCCGCCGGGATTATGAACGGTTCACCCCTCCACTTT	CSARAAGIMNGSPLHF
TRBV6-1	NA	TRBJ1-5	many	TGTGCCAGCAGCGTGGGGGGGGATCAGCCCCAGCATTTT	CASSVGGDQPQHF
TRBV19	TRBD2	TRBJ2-2	few	TGTGCCAGTGTACGTGGCGGGAGCACCGGGGAGCTGTTTTTT	CASVRGGSTGELFF
TRBV30	NA	TRBJ2-3	NA	TGTGCCTGGACGGTGGCTAGCATGGGAGATACGCAGTATTTT	CAWTVASMGDTQYF
TRBV4-1	NA	TRBJ1-1	few	TGCGCCAGCAGCCAGAGACAGGCACCAGCGAACACTGAAGCTTTCTTT	CASSQRQAPANTEAFF
TRBV2	NA	TRBJ2-3	many	TGTGCCAGCAGTGAAATAAGCACAGATACGCAGTATTTT	CASSEISTDTQYF
TRBV27	TRBD1	TRBJ2-5	many	TGTGCCAGCAGCCGGACAGGTTACCAAGAGACCCAGTACTTC	CASSRTGYQETQYF
TRBV12-3/TRBV12-4	NA	TRBJ2-4	many	TGTGCCAGCAGCCCCTCCCCGTCTTCCATTCAGTACTTC	CASSPSPSSIQYF
TRBV5-4	NA	TRBJ2-3	NA	TGTGCCAGCAGCTTGGATCGGGGAAGCACAGATACGCAGTATTTT	CASSLDRGSTDTQYF
TRBV10-1	TRBD2	TRBJ2-3	NA	TGCGCCAGCAGTGAGGGGACTAGCGGGGGTGATACGCAGTATTTT	CASSEGTSGGDTQYF
TRBV7-9	TRBD2	TRBJ2-2	NA	TGTGCCAGCAGCTCCCCGGGGAGGGTCACCGGGGAGCTGTTTTTT	CASSSPGRVTGELFF
TRBV20-1	TRBD1	TRBJ1-1	many	TGCAGTGCTAGAGACAGGGGGCGGATTAGTGACACTGAAGCTTTCTTT	CSARDRGRISDTEAFF
TRBV10-1	NA	TRBJ2-7	NA	TGCGCCAGCAGCCCTTTGGGGGGTTACGAGCAGTACTTC	CASSPLGGYEQYF
TRBV20-1	NA	TRBJ2-7	NA	TGCAGTGCTAGATTCCCGGGACGGCAATACGAGCAGTACTTC	CSARFPGRQYEQYF
TRBV24-1	NA	TRBJ1-1	once	TGTGCCACCAGCAAGACGGGGAGAAACACTGAAGCTTTCTTT	CATSKTGRNTEAFF
TRBV5-1	NA	TRBJ2-3	many	TGCGCCAGCAGCGCCACAGATACGCAGTATTTT	CASSATDTQYF
TRBV5-1	NA	TRBJ2-7	many	TGCGCCAGCAGCCCGGGACTTTACGAGCAGTACTTC	CASSPGLYEQYF
TRBV30	NA	TRBJ1-1	NA	TGTGCCTGGAGTGCTTGGGGGGCGAGAACTGAAGCTTTCTTT	CAWSAWGARTEAFF
TRBV5-1	NA	TRBJ2-5	few	TGCGCCAGCAGCTTGGAAGAGGGGACCCAGTACTTC	CASSLEEGTQYF
TRBV13	NA	TRBJ2-7	NA	TGTGCCAGCAGCTTAGCGTCCCTCACCGGCGAGCAGTACTTC	CASSLASLTGEQYF
TRBV20-1	TRBD1	TRBJ1-1	many	TGCAGTGCTAGAGATTTCGACAGGGGAGGGACTGAAGCTTTCTTT	CSARDFDRGGTEAFF
TRBV19	NA	TRBJ2-2	NA	TGTGCCAGTACTCGACAGAACACCGGGGAGCTGTTTTTT	CASTRQNTGELFF
TRBV6-5	NA	TRBJ1-5	NA	TGTGCCAGCAGTTATCAGCCCCAGCATTTT	CASSYQPQHF
TRBV29-1	TRBD2	TRBJ2-5	NA	TGCAGCGCCGCCCGGGGGGGAATCGGAGAGACCCAGTACTTC	CSAARGGIGETQYF
TRBV11-2	NA	TRBJ1-5	NA	TGTGCCAGCAGCCAGCCGCTTCGGCCCCAGCATTTT	CASSQPLRPQHF
TRBV24-1	TRBD2	TRBJ2-3	few	TGTGCCACCAGTGAGCCTAGCGGGGGTAATGCGGATACGCAGTATTTT	CATSEPSGGNADTQYF
TRBV18	NA	TRBJ2-7	NA	TGTGCCAGCTCTGTCTCCTACGAGCAGTACTTC	CASSVSYEQYF
TRBV20-1	TRBD2	TRBJ2-3	few	TGCAGTGCTAGACTAGCGGACCCCACAGATACGCAGTATTTT	CSARLADPTDTQYF
TRBV27	NA	TRBJ2-7	many	TGTGCCAGCAGTTCGAATCTCAGGCGCTACGAGCAGTACTTC	CASSSNLRRYEQYF
TRBV13	NA	TRBJ1-3	many	TGTGCCAGCAGCTTCAGGATCGTAGCTGGAAACACCATATATTTT	CASSFRIVAGNTIYF
TRBV6-1	NA	TRBJ2-1	many	TGTGCCAGCAGTGCGCAGCCGGTGGGGTGGCAGTTCTTC	CASSAQPVGWQFF
TRBV7-9	NA	TRBJ2-1	NA	TGTGCCAGCAGCCCCGACGGCCGTGAGCAGTTCTTC	CASSPDGREQFF
TRBV7-3	NA	TRBJ1-2	many	TGTGCCAGCAGCTTAACCGGGACGGGAAGTGATGGCTACACCTTC	CASSLTGTGSDGYTF
TRBV7-2	NA	TRBJ2-3	NA	TGTGCCAGCAGCTTCCAGAGTATAAGCACAGATACGCAGTATTTT	CASSFQSISTDTQYF
TRBV19	TRBD2	TRBJ2-7	many	TGTGCCAGTAACGCTCTCGGGACTAGCCCCGAGCAGTACTTC	CASNALGTSPEQYF
TRBV2	NA	TRBJ1-1	few	TGTGCCAGTCTTTCGATGGGCAGAGAAGCTTTCTTT	CASLSMGREAFF
TRBV7-2	NA	TRBJ2-4	NA	TGTGCCAGCAGCGACGGTATAGCCAAAAACATTCAGTACTTC	CASSDGIAKNIQYF
TRBV29-1	NA	TRBJ2-3	many	TGCAGCGTTGACCCGATCACAGATACGCAGTATTTT	CSVDPITDTQYF
TRBV7-8	TRBD2	TRBJ2-7	few	TGTGCCAGCAGCTCAAGCGGGGGGCCGGGCTCCTACGAGCAGTACTTC	CASSSSGGPGSYEQYF
TRBV10-1	NA	TRBJ2-2	NA	TGCGCCAGTATGCTGGACTTCACCGGGGAGCTGTTTTTT	CASMLDFTGELFF
TRBV10-3	NA	TRBJ1-1	NA	TGTGCCATCAGTAACCTGATGGGTAACACTGAAGCTTTCTTT	CAISNLMGNTEAFF
TRBV11-3	NA	TRBJ1-3	many	TGTGCCAGCAGCCGGACCTTCTCTGGAAACACCATATATTTT	CASSRTFSGNTIYF
TRBV11-3	NA	TRBJ1-1	many	TGTGCCAGCAGCTTAGTAGAGGGAAACACTGAAGCTTTCTTT	CASSLVEGNTEAFF
TRBV6-1	NA	TRBJ1-6	few	TGTGCCAGCAGTGATCTGGGATTGAGTTCACCCCTCCACTTT	CASSDLGLSSPLHF
TRBV10-3	NA	TRBJ2-3	many	TGTGCCATCAGGGAATCGGGGGATACGCAGTATTTT	CAIRESGDTQYF
TRBV9	NA	TRBJ2-1	many	TGTGCCAGCAGCGTAATCGGGGGTAACAATGAGCAGTTCTTC	CASSVIGGNNEQFF
TRBV5-5	NA	TRBJ1-5	many	TGTGCCAGCAACTTTTGGGGGGAGCCCCAGCATTTT	CASNFWGEPQHF
TRBV5-1	NA	TRBJ2-1	NA	TGCGCCAGCAGCTCGGGCGCGGGGTATGAGCAGTTCTTC	CASSSGAGYEQFF
TRBV10-3	NA	TRBJ2-7	many	TGTGCCATCAGTGAGCTTACGAACCCCGCCTACGAGCAGTACTTC	CAISELTNPAYEQYF
TRBV29-1	NA	TRBJ1-1	NA	TGCAGCGTTTTCAGAGAACACACTGAAGCTTTCTTT	CSVFREHTEAFF
TRBV29-1	NA	TRBJ2-3	NA	TGCAGCGTGGTACAGGGATCCCCCACAGATACGCAGTATTTT	CSVVQGSPTDTQYF